The clone carrying this T cell receptor (beta chain) showed up just once. Its antigen is unidentified. The table came from immunoSEQ multiplex PCR; TCRdb's copy has only in-frame clones and leaves some out. The table includes some 4,500 clones, 67% detected once. The data are from a study of CD8 T cell repertoires and HIV-1 epitope variants. Study-level background: Control wells had CMV/EBV/flu peptides, negative Ebola AY9, or no peptide. 1M T cells were kept uncultured as a baseline. Findings of the study overall: Of about 10 antigen-specific beta clonotypes, about six appeared to cross-react with escape variants.

The V and J ends lost 1 base and 4 bases respectively, with 7 bases between them. Germline V gene sequence: CDR1 MGHRA, CDR2 YSYEKL. The CDR3 is 13 amino acids. V and J are TRBV4-1 and TRBJ1-1; perhaps TRBD1 as D (5 bases). The TCR sequence derives from a male donor with HIV. Sequenced: cultured CD8+ T cells derived from PBMCs. CDR3 sequence reads: CASSQGGATEAFF. The CDR3, as DNA: TGCGCCAGCAGCCAAGGTGGGGCCACTGAAGCTTTCTTT.